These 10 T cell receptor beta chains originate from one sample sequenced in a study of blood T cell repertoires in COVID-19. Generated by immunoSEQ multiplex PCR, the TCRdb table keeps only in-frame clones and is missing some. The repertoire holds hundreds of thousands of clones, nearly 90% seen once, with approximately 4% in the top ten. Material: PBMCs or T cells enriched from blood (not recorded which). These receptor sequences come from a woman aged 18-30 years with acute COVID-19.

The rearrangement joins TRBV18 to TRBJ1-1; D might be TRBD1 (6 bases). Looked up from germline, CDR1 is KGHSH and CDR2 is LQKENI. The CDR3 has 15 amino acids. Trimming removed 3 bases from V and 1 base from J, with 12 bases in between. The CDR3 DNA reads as TGTGCCAGCTCACCTACAGGGCTGGGGAACACTGAAGCTTTCTTT. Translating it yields CASSPTGLGNTEAFF.

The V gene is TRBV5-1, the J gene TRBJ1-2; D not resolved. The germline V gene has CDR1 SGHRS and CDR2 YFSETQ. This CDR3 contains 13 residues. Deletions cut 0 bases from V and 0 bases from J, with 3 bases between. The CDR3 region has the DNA TGCGCCAGCAGCTTGGTAACTAACTATGGCTACACCTTC. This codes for CASSLVTNYGYTF.

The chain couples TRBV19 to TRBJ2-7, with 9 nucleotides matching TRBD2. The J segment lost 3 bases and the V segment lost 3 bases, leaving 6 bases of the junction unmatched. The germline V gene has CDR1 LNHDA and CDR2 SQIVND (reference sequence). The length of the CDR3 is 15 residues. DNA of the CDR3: TGTGCCAGTAGTATGCTCTATAGCGGGAGCTACGAGCAGTACTTC. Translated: CASSMLYSGSYEQYF.

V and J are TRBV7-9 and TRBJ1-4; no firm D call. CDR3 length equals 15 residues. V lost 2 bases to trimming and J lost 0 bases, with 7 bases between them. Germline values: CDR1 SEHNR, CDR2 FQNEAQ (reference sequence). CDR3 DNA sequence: TGTGCCAGCAGCTTACGGGGAGCAACTAATGAAAAACTGTTTTTT. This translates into CASSLRGATNEKLFF.

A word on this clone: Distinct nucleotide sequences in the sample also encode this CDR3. DNA for the CDR3: TGTGCCAGCAGCGTAGAAGGCGGGAGCACAGATACGCAGTATTTT. This sequence encodes CASSVEGGSTDTQYF. This rearrangement joins TRBV9 to TRBJ2-3, with D tentatively TRBD2 (5 bases). There are 15 residues in the CDR3. Deletions cut 0 bases from V and 0 bases from J, with 8 bases between. Germline values: CDR1 SGDLS, CDR2 YYNGEE.

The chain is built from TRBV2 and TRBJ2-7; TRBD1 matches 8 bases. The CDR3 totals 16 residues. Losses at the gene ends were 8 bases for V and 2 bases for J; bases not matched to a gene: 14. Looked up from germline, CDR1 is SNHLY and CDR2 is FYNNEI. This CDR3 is CASFPSTQGAAYEQYF. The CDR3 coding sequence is TGTGCCAGCTTCCCATCCACCCAGGGGGCGGCCTACGAGCAGTACTTC. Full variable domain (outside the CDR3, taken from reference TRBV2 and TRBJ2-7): EPEVTQTPSHQVTQMGQEVILRCVPISNHLYFYWYRQILGQKVEFLVSFYNNEISEKSEIFDDQFSVERPDGSNFTLKIRSTKLEDSAMYFCASFPSTQGAAYEQYFGPGTRLTVT.

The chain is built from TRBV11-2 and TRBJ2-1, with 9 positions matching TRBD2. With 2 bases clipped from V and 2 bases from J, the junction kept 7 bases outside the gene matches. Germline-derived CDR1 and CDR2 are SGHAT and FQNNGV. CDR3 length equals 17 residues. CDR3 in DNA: TGTGCCAGCAGCTTATTTGGCGGGAGGGCCACCTACAATGAGCAGTTCTTC. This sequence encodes CASSLFGGRATYNEQFF.

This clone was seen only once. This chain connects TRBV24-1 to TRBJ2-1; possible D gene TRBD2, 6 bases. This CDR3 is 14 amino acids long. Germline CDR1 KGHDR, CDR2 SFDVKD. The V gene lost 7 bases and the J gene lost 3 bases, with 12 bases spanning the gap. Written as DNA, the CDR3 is TGTGCCACCAGCACCCGGGACTTCTACAATGAGCAGTTCTTC. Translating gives CATSTRDFYNEQFF.

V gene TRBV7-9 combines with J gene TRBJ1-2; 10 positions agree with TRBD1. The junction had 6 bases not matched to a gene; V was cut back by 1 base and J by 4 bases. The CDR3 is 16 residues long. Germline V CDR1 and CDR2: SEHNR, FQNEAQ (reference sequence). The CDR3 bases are TGTGCCAGCAGCTTAGACGGGACAGGGGCGATCTATGGCTACACCTTC. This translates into CASSLDGTGAIYGYTF.

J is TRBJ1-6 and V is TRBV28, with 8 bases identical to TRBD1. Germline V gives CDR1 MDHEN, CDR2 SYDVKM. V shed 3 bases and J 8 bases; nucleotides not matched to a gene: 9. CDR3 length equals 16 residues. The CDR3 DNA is TGTGCCAGCAGTTTTAAGGCTGGGACAGGATATTCACCCCTCCACTTT. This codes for CASSFKAGTGYSPLHF.